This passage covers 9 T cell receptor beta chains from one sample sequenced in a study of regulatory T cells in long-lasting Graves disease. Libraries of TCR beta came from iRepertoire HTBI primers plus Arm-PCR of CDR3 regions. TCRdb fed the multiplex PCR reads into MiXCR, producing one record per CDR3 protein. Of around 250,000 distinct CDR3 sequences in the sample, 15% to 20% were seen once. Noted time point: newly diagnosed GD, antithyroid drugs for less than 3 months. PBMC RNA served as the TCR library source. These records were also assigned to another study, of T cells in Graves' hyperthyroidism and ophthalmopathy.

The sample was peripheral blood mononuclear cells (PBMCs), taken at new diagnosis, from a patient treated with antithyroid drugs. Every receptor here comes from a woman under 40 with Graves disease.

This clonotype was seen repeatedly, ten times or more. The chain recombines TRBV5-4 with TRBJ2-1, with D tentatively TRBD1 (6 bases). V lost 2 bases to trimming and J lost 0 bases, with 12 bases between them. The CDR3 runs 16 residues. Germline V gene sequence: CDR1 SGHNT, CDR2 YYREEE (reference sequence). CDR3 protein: CASSFGDTRSYNEQFF. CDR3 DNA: TGTGCCAGCAGCTTCGGGGACACCCGCTCCTACAATGAGCAGTTCTTC.

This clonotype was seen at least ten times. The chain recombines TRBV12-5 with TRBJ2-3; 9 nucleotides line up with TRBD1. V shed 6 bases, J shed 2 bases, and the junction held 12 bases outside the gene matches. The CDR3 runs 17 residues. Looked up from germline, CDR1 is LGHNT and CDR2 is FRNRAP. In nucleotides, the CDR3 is TGTGCTAGTGGCACGCATCTGGGGACAGGGTACACAGATACGCAGTATTTT. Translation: CASGTHLGTGYTDTQYF.

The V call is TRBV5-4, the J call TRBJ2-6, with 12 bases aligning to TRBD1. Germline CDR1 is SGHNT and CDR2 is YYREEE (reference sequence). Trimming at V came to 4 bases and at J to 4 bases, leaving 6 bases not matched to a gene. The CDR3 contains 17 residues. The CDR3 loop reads CASSPPGQGAGANVLTF. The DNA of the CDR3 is TGTGCCAGCAGCCCACCGGGACAGGGGGCGGGGGCCAACGTCCTGACTTTC.

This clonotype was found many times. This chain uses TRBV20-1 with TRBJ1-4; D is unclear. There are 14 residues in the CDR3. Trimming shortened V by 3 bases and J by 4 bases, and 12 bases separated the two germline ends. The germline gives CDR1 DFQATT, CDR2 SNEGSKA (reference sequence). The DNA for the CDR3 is TGCAGTGCTAGTCCGCCGCCTGATAATGAAAAACTGTTTTTT. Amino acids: CSASPPPDNEKLFF.

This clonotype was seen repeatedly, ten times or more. CDR3 nucleotides: TGTGCCACCAGCAGGGGCTTTCAGGGACGGGGCTACACCTTC. Encoded protein: CATSRGFQGRGYTF. This chain connects TRBV15 to TRBJ1-2; D may be TRBD1 (5 bases). Trimming took off 3 bases at V and 8 bases at J, with 16 bases between the two ends. Germline assignment: CDR1 LNHNV and CDR2 YYDKDF (reference sequence). The CDR3 spans 14 residues. Full variable domain (outside the CDR3, taken from reference TRBV15 and TRBJ1-2): DAMVIQNPRYQVTQFGKPVTLSCSQTLNHNVMYWYQQKSSQAPKLLFHYYDKDFNNEADTPDNFQSRRPNTSFCFLDIRSPGLGDTAMYLCATSRGFQGRGYTFGSGTRLTVV.

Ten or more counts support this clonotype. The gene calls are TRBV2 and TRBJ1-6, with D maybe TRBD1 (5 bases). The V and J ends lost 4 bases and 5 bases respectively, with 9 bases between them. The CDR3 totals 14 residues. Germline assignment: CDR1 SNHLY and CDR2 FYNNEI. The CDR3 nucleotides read TGTGCCAGCAGTGCGGGACGGGATAATTCACCCCTCCACTTT. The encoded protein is CASSAGRDNSPLHF.

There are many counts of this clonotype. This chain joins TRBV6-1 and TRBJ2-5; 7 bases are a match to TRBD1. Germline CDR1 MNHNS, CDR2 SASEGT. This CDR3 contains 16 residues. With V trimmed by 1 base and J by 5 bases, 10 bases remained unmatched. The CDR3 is CASSEDKRQGWETQYF. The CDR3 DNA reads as TGTGCCAGCAGTGAAGACAAGAGACAGGGCTGGGAGACCCAGTACTTC.

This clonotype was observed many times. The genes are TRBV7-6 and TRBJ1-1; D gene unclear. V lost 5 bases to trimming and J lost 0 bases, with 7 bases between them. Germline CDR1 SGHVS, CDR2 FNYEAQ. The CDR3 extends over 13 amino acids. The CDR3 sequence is CASSGRLNTEAFF. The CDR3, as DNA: TGTGCCAGCAGCGGCCGTCTGAACACTGAAGCTTTCTTT.

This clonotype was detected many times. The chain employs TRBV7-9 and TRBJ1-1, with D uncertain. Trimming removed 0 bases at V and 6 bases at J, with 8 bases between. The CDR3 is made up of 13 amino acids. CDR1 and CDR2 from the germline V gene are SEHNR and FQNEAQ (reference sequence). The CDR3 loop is CASSLAYRSEAFF. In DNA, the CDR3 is TGTGCCAGCAGCTTAGCCTACCGATCTGAAGCTTTCTTT.